The rows below give T cell receptor beta chains drawn from one sample of a study of T-cell memory formation after mild COVID-19. TCRdb re-derived calls from the 5' RACE reads in MiXCR, one entry per CDR3 protein. The data show some 320,000 distinct CDR3 sequences, about 15% seen once. Sequenced: PBMCs or a T cell subset sorted from them (not recorded which). The source is a young man who had mild COVID-19 (a few samples of this study predate the infection). Cell type and time point are not known. Both conserved end residues are part of each CDR3. D genes are given only for firm matches. Expanded clones are given a class, and other clones once, few, many or no size at all.

>few|.|TRBJ2-3|TRBV6-5
CASRRDPTDTQYF
TGTGCCAGCAGGAGAGACCCGACAGATACGCAGTATTTT
>few|.|TRBJ1-5|TRBV11-2
CASSLDAGQPQHF
TGTGCCAGCAGCTTAGATGCAGGGCAGCCCCAGCATTTT
>few|.|TRBJ2-5|TRBV12-3/TRBV12-4
CASSGGALETQYF
TGTGCCAGCAGTGGGGGGGCTTTAGAGACCCAGTACTTC
>few|TRBD2|TRBJ2-3|TRBV7-2
CASSPKLAISTDTQYF
TGTGCCAGCAGCCCAAAACTAGCGATAAGCACAGATACGCAGTATTTT
>few|.|TRBJ2-3|TRBV30
CAWSVGHSTDTQYF
TGTGCCTGGAGTGTAGGGCACAGCACAGATACGCAGTATTTT
>few|.|TRBJ2-1|TRBV12-3/TRBV12-4
CASRDRTHEQFF
TGTGCCAGCAGAGACAGGACCCATGAGCAGTTCTTC
>.|TRBD2|TRBJ2-7|TRBV12-3/TRBV12-4
CASSFASGVSYEQYF
TGTGCCAGCAGTTTCGCCAGCGGGGTCTCCTACGAGCAGTACTTC
>.|.|TRBJ2-5|TRBV5-1
CASGTGDRPETQYF
TGCGCCAGCGGAACCGGGGACCGCCCGGAGACCCAGTACTTC
>few|.|TRBJ1-1|TRBV4-2
CASSQLQGNTEAFF
TGTGCCAGCAGCCAGTTACAGGGAAACACTGAAGCTTTCTTT
>many|.|TRBJ2-3|TRBV11-2
CASSLLLESTDTQYF
TGTGCCAGCAGCTTATTGCTAGAGAGTACAGATACGCAGTATTTT
>.|TRBD1|TRBJ1-1|TRBV10-2
CASGQGRGNTEAFF
TGCGCCAGCGGACAGGGTCGGGGGAACACTGAAGCTTTCTTT
>.|TRBD2|TRBJ2-3|TRBV7-9
CASSSQRGASFNTQYF
TGTGCCAGCAGCTCCCAGCGGGGGGCCTCGTTCAATACGCAGTATTTT
>.|.|TRBJ2-3|TRBV7-2
CASSLWGAGTDTQYF
TGTGCCAGCAGCTTATGGGGGGCCGGCACAGATACGCAGTATTTT
>few|.|TRBJ2-3|TRBV6-5
CASSYGTLSDTQYF
TGTGCCAGCAGTTACGGGACCCTTTCAGATACGCAGTATTTT
>few|.|TRBJ1-2|TRBV28
CASSSHDRNYGYTF
TGTGCCAGCAGTTCACATGACAGGAACTATGGCTACACCTTC
>.|.|TRBJ1-6|TRBV5-1
CASSPGQLDSPLHF
TGCGCCAGCAGCCCCGGACAGTTAGATTCACCCCTCCACTTT
>few|.|TRBJ2-2|TRBV12-3/TRBV12-4
CASSLSRGTGELFF
TGTGCCAGCAGTTTATCGCGGGGAACCGGGGAGCTGTTTTTT
>few|TRBD2|TRBJ2-3|TRBV7-2
CASTLGGATDTQYF
TGTGCCAGCACTCTCGGGGGGGCAACAGATACGCAGTATTTT
>many|TRBD2|TRBJ2-2|TRBV5-1
CASSQEGLAMNTGELFF
TGCGCCAGCAGCCAAGAGGGACTAGCGATGAACACCGGGGAGCTGTTTTTT
>few|.|TRBJ1-3|TRBV7-8
CASSPQDRSSGNTIYF
TGTGCCAGCAGCCCGCAAGACAGGAGCTCTGGAAACACCATATATTTT
>many|.|TRBJ2-3|TRBV20-1
CSARDFQGRQKGQYF
TGCAGTGCTAGAGATTTTCAGGGTAGACAGAAGGGGCAGTATTTT
>.|TRBD1|TRBJ1-5|TRBV7-8
CASSWDRGTHQPQHF
TGTGCCAGCAGCTGGGACAGGGGTACCCATCAGCCCCAGCATTTT
>many|.|TRBJ1-5|TRBV5-1
CASSLGGTWEPQHF
TGCGCCAGCAGCTTGGGAGGGACCTGGGAGCCCCAGCATTTT
>few|.|TRBJ2-2|TRBV7-9
CASSNQRANTGELFF
TGTGCCAGCAGCAACCAGAGGGCGAACACCGGGGAGCTGTTTTTT
>.|.|TRBJ2-2|TRBV11-3
CASSLDRGGSGELFF
TGTGCCAGCAGCTTAGATCGAGGGGGTTCGGGGGAGCTGTTTTTT
>.|.|TRBJ1-1|TRBV7-3
CASSLSNGGKAEAFF
TGTGCCAGCAGCTTATCAAACGGGGGTAAGGCTGAAGCTTTCTTT
>few|.|TRBJ2-7|TRBV7-9
CASSPGTLSHEQYF
TGTGCCAGCAGCCCCGGGACACTATCTCACGAGCAGTACTTC
>.|.|TRBJ2-3|TRBV4-1
CASSQLAGGGPDTQYF
TGCGCCAGCAGCCAGCTCGCAGGGGGGGGCCCAGATACGCAGTATTTT
>few|.|TRBJ2-7|TRBV10-3
CAISLQGNEQYF
TGTGCCATCAGTCTCCAGGGAAACGAGCAGTACTTC
>many|.|TRBJ2-7|TRBV6-2/TRBV6-3
CASLTRDKYYEQYF
TGTGCCAGCCTAACTAGGGACAAATACTACGAGCAGTACTTC
>.|.|TRBJ1-4|TRBV20-1
CSARDFNEKLFF
TGCAGTGCTAGAGATTTTAATGAAAAACTGTTTTTT
>few|.|TRBJ2-1|TRBV10-3
CAISDQLTGSYNEQFF
TGTGCCATCAGTGATCAACTCACAGGGTCCTACAATGAGCAGTTCTTC
>many|TRBD1|TRBJ2-5|TRBV12-3/TRBV12-4
CASSPQGARETQYF
TGTGCCAGCAGTCCACAGGGGGCGCGGGAGACCCAGTACTTC
>.|.|TRBJ1-4|TRBV27
CASSYRQGWEKLFF
TGTGCCAGCAGTTATAGGCAGGGTTGGGAAAAACTGTTTTTT
>.|.|TRBJ1-3|TRBV14
CASSQVTSGNTIYF
TGTGCCAGCAGCCAAGTAACCTCTGGAAACACCATATATTTT
>.|.|TRBJ1-5|TRBV30
CAWRTTEGGNQPQHF
TGTGCCTGGAGAACGACCGAGGGGGGGAATCAGCCCCAGCATTTT
>.|.|TRBJ1-2|TRBV5-1
CASSYEGLVFGGYTF
TGCGCCAGCAGCTACGAGGGTCTTGTCTTTGGTGGCTACACCTTC
>.|.|TRBJ1-4|TRBV20-1
CSAGGESNEKLFF
TGCAGTGCAGGAGGAGAGTCTAATGAAAAACTGTTTTTT
>.|.|TRBJ2-1|TRBV19
CASSLHSPIPNEQFF
TGTGCCAGTAGTTTGCACTCGCCAATCCCCAATGAGCAGTTCTTC
>.|TRBD1|TRBJ2-2|TRBV19
CASKTGGNTGELFF
TGTGCCAGTAAGACAGGGGGTAACACCGGGGAGCTGTTTTTT
>.|.|TRBJ1-6|TRBV12-3/TRBV12-4
CASSGRVDSPLHF
TGTGCCAGCAGCGGACGGGTGGATTCACCCCTCCACTTT
>.|TRBD1|TRBJ2-3|TRBV24-1
CATSDPGTGAADTQYF
TGTGCCACCAGTGACCCCGGGACAGGGGCGGCAGATACGCAGTATTTT
>few|.|TRBJ2-3|TRBV24-1
CATSGGVPGYSDTQYF
TGTGCCACCAGTGGGGGAGTCCCGGGATACTCAGATACGCAGTATTTT
>.|TRBD2|TRBJ2-2|TRBV7-8
CASSLQREPTGELFF
TGTGCCAGCAGCTTACAGCGGGAACCCACCGGGGAGCTGTTTTTT
>few|TRBD1|TRBJ1-5|TRBV28
CAGSQGAGNQPQHF
TGTGCCGGCTCCCAGGGGGCCGGCAATCAGCCCCAGCATTTT
>.|.|TRBJ2-2|TRBV11-3
CASSPSWQTPTGELFF
TGTGCCAGCAGCCCCAGTTGGCAGACCCCTACCGGGGAGCTGTTTTTT
>few|.|TRBJ2-2|TRBV7-2
CASSFSRNTGELFF
TGTGCCAGCAGCTTTAGCAGGAACACCGGGGAGCTGTTTTTT
>many|TRBD1|TRBJ2-7|TRBV15
CATSRGDSISYEQYF
TGTGCCACCAGCAGAGGGGACAGCATTTCCTACGAGCAGTACTTC
>few|TRBD1|TRBJ1-1|TRBV29-1
CSVSQGGGTEAFF
TGCAGCGTATCTCAGGGGGGCGGCACTGAAGCTTTCTTT
>few|.|TRBJ2-1|TRBV5-1
CASSLGTDNYNEQFF
TGCGCCAGCAGCTTGGGGACAGACAACTACAATGAGCAGTTCTTC
>few|TRBD1|TRBJ1-1|TRBV20-1
CSATGQGARTEAFF
TGCAGTGCGACAGGACAGGGGGCGAGGACTGAAGCTTTCTTT
>few|.|TRBJ2-7|TRBV20-1
CSARRSTEQYF
TGCAGTGCTAGACGGTCTACAGAGCAGTACTTC
>few|TRBD2|TRBJ2-5|TRBV29-1
CSVAAGGEETQYF
TGCAGCGTTGCAGCGGGGGGAGAAGAGACCCAGTACTTC